The 16 T cell receptor beta chains below all came from one sample that was sequenced in a study of cytomegalovirus exposure and HLA in healthy donors. The PCR was carried out with 60 Vbeta primers and 13 Jbeta primers. The method was immunoSEQ multiplex PCR; TCRdb's version includes in-frame clones alone and lacks a portion of them. The sample holds some 170,000 clones, roughly 80% seen once. Sequencing used PBMCs. The receptors originated from a woman in her forties or fifties in good health and CMV-seronegative.

DNA for the CDR3: TGTGCCAGTAGTGGGGTCAGGGGCTCCGCTGAAGCTTTCTTT. It specifies CASSGVRGSAEAFF. This chain joins TRBV19 and TRBJ1-1; D possibly corresponds to TRBD1 (6 bases). Looked up from germline, CDR1 is LNHDA and CDR2 is SQIVND (reference sequence). Trimming took off 5 bases at V and 6 bases at J, with 16 bases between the two ends. The CDR3 runs to 14 residues. The variable domain in full, with the rest retrieved from reference TRBV19 and TRBJ1-1, is DGGITQSPKYLFRKEGQNVTLSCEQNLNHDAMYWYRQDPGQGLRLIYYSQIVNDFQKGDIAEGYSVSREKKESFPLTVTSAQKNPTAFYLCASSGVRGSAEAFFGQGTRLTVV.

The chain recombines TRBV19 with TRBJ2-3; possibly TRBD2 for D (6 bases). Germline CDR1 reads LNHDA; CDR2 reads SQIVND (reference sequence). This CDR3 comprises 13 residues. Trimming took 2 bases from V and 5 from J, leaving 8 bases between them. The CDR3 region is CASSIRDLDTQYF. The CDR3 DNA is TGTGCCAGTAGTATAAGGGACTTAGATACGCAGTATTTT. The variable domain in full, completed from reference TRBV19 and TRBJ2-3, reads DGGITQSPKYLFRKEGQNVTLSCEQNLNHDAMYWYRQDPGQGLRLIYYSQIVNDFQKGDIAEGYSVSREKKESFPLTVTSAQKNPTAFYLCASSIRDLDTQYFGPGTRLTVL.

This clone was recorded a few times. The CDR3 DNA follows: TGTGCCACCAAGAAGCAGGGGAGTGAAAAACTGTTTTTT. Protein sequence: CATKKQGSEKLFF. This sequence joins TRBV2 and TRBJ1-4, with D tentatively TRBD1 (6 bases). CDR1 is SNHLY, CDR2 FYNNEI, per germline. Trimming cost V 10 bases and J 7 bases, with 16 bases left between them. The CDR3 length is 13 residues.

This chain uses TRBV5-1 with TRBJ2-1, with TRBD2 matching 7 bases. The trim removed 4 bases at V and 7 bases at J, leaving 11 bases unmatched. The CDR3 has 15 residues. In germline, CDR1 is SGHRS, CDR2 YFSETQ. The CDR3 protein is CASSTLGGSFNEQFF. CDR3 nucleotides: TGCGCCAGCAGCACCCTTGGCGGGAGTTTTAATGAGCAGTTCTTC.

This chain links TRBV6-6 with TRBJ2-2; 9 bases line up with TRBD1. CDR1 and CDR2 from the germline V gene are MNHNY and SVGAGI (reference sequence). V shed 6 bases, J shed 4 bases, and the junction held 9 bases outside the gene matches. The CDR3 is 16 residues long. CDR3 residues: CASRTQDRGGTGELFF. In nucleotides, the CDR3 is TGTGCCAGCAGGACGCAAGACAGGGGGGGCACCGGGGAGCTGTTTTTT.

The chain's CDR3 is CAWGQGAVGYTF. The DNA for the CDR3 is TGTGCCTGGGGACAGGGGGCGGTCGGCTACACCTTC. This rearrangement joins TRBV30 to TRBJ1-2, with 11 bases that match TRBD1. CDR1 is GTSNPN, CDR2 SVGIG, per germline (reference sequence). This CDR3 contains 12 residues. V was pared by 5 bases and J by 8 bases, with 4 bases of the junction left unmatched.

The sample holds a few counts of this clone. The V gene is TRBV27, the J gene TRBJ1-1; TRBD1 agrees at 7 bases. CDR1 MNHEY and CDR2 SMNVEV come from the germline V gene (reference sequence). This CDR3 is 15 amino acids long. V was pared by 6 bases and J by 0 bases, with 7 bases of the junction left unmatched. The CDR3 DNA is TGTGCCAGCAGCCCTCGACAGGGATTGAACACTGAAGCTTTCTTT. It translates to CASSPRQGLNTEAFF.

This chain connects TRBV7-2 to TRBJ1-3; D gene uncertain. Germline-derived CDR1 and CDR2 are SGHTA and FQGNSA. V lost 4 bases to trimming and J lost 4 bases, with 11 bases between them. The CDR3 contains 14 residues. CDR3: CASSSQVLGNTIYF. DNA for the CDR3: TGTGCCAGCAGCTCGCAGGTTCTCGGAAACACCATATATTTT.

This rearrangement joins TRBV7-7 to TRBJ2-5, with 8 bases that match TRBD2. The junction had 6 bases not matched to a gene; V was cut back by 2 bases and J by 1 base. The CDR3 totals 16 residues. Germline V gene lookup returns CDR1 SSHAT and CDR2 FNYEAQ (reference sequence). CDR3 region: CASSLSTSGFQETQYF. CDR3 DNA sequence: TGTGCCAGCAGCTTATCCACTAGCGGTTTCCAAGAGACCCAGTACTTC.

The chain carries TRBV5-6 and TRBJ1-3; a weak D match, TRBD1 (5 bases). The CDR3 consists of 15 residues. With 1 base removed from V and 4 bases from J, the gap between germline ends came to 12 bases. Germline CDR1 SGHDT, CDR2 YYEEEE. The CDR3 loop reads CASSLIGAGGNTIYF. CDR3 bases: TGTGCCAGCAGCTTGATTGGGGCTGGGGGAAACACCATATATTTT.

V and J are TRBV27 and TRBJ2-2; D may be TRBD2 (5 bases). Looked up from germline, CDR1 is MNHEY and CDR2 is SMNVEV (reference sequence). V dropped 2 bases and J dropped 1 base, with 8 bases sitting between them. The CDR3 length is 15 residues. CDR3 residues: CASSLVLVNTGELFF. As DNA, the CDR3 is TGTGCCAGCAGTTTAGTACTAGTGAACACCGGGGAGCTGTTTTTT.

The V and J genes are TRBV29-1 and TRBJ2-7, with D maybe TRBD2 (5 bases). V was pared by 2 bases and J by 6 bases, with 8 bases between. Germline-derived CDR1 and CDR2 are SQVTM and ANQGSEA. CDR3 length: 11 amino acids. In DNA, the CDR3 is TGCAGCGTTGAATCCGGAGGCGAGCAGTACTTC. The encoded protein is CSVESGGEQYF.

The chain carries TRBV6-5 and TRBJ1-1; 7 bases map to TRBD1. The V gene end was trimmed by 6 bases and the J gene end by 3 bases; junction bases not matched to a gene: 4. CDR1 and CDR2 from the germline V gene are MNHEY and SVGAGI. The CDR3 totals 13 residues. CDR3 sequence (DNA): TGTGCCAGCAGCCGGGACAGATACACTGAAGCTTTCTTT. Translating gives CASSRDRYTEAFF.

This chain connects TRBV9 to TRBJ2-1; D is unclear. This CDR3 is 12 amino acids long. The germline V gene encodes CDR1 SGDLS and CDR2 YYNGEE. V was trimmed by 3 bases and J by 9 bases, leaving 10 bases between them. The CDR3 here is CASSASYLEQFF. The CDR3 DNA follows: TGTGCCAGCAGCGCCAGTTACCTTGAGCAGTTCTTC. Based on the CDR3 plus reference TRBV9 and TRBJ2-1, the full variable domain is DSGVTQTPKHLITATGQRVTLRCSPRSGDLSVYWYQQSLDQGLQFLIQYYNGEERAKGNILERFSAQQFPDLHSELNLSSLELGDSALYFCASSASYLEQFFGPGTRLTVL.

The DNA for the CDR3 is TGTGCCAGCTTGAGGCAGGGAGGTTACACCGGGGAGCTGTTTTTT. Translation gives CASLRQGGYTGELFF. The chain is built from TRBV6-1 and TRBJ2-2; maybe TRBD2 (6 bases). The CDR3 length is 15 residues. The V gene lost 8 bases and the J gene lost 3 bases, with 16 bases spanning the gap. The germline V gene has CDR1 MNHNS and CDR2 SASEGT.

The chain is built from TRBV4-2 and TRBJ2-1, with TRBD2 as a possible D gene (6 bases). CDR3 length: 15 amino acids. The V gene lost 4 bases and the J gene lost 9 bases, with 19 bases spanning the gap. Germline-derived CDR1 and CDR2 are LGHNA and YNFKEQ. DNA of the CDR3: TGTGCCAGCAGCCCCCTTGGGTGGCGGGGCTCTGAGCAGTTCTTC. Its translation: CASSPLGWRGSEQFF.